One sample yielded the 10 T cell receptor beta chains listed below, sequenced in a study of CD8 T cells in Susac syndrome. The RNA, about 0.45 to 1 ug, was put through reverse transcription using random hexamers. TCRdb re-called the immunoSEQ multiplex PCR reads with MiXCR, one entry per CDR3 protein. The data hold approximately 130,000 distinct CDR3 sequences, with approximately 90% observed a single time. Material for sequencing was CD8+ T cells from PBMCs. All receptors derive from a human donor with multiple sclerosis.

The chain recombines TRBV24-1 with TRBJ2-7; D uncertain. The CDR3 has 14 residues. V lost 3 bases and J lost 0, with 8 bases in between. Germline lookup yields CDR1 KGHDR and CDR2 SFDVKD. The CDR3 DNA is TGTGCCACCAGTGATCACACGAACTCCTACGAGCAGTACTTC. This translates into CATSDHTNSYEQYF.

CDR3: CASSRRQGMEAFF. The CDR3 bases are TGTGCCAGCAGCCGTCGACAGGGGATGGAAGCTTTCTTT. The V call is TRBV5-6, the J call TRBJ1-1; 8 nucleotides agree with TRBD1. Germline V lookup: CDR1 SGHDT, CDR2 YYEEEE. CDR3 length equals 13 residues. J gave up 8 bases and V 4 bases, and 7 bases lay outside the gene matches.

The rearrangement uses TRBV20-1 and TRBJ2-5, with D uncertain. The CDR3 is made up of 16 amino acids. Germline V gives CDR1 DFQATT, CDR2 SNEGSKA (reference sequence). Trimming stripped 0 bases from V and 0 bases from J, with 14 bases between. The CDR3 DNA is TGCAGTGCTAGAGATCCCCGGACGGCCCACCAAGAGACCCAGTACTTC. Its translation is CSARDPRTAHQETQYF.

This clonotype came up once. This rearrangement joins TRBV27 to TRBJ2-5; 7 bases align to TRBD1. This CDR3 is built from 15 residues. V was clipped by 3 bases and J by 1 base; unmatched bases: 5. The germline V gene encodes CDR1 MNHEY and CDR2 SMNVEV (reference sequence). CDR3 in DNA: TGTGCCAGCAGTTTTTCGACAGGGACCCAAGAGACCCAGTACTTC. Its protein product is CASSFSTGTQETQYF.

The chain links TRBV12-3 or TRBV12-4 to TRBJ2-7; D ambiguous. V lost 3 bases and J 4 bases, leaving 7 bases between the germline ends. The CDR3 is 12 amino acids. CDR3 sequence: CASSFSVYEQYF. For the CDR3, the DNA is TGTGCCAGCAGTTTTTCGGTTTACGAGCAGTACTTC.

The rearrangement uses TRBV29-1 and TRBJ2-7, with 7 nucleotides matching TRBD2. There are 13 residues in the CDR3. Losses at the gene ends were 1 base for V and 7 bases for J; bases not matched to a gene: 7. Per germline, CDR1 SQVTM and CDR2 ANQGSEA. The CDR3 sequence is CSVEGGRAREQYF. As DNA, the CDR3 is TGCAGCGTTGAAGGAGGGAGGGCCCGAGAGCAGTACTTC.

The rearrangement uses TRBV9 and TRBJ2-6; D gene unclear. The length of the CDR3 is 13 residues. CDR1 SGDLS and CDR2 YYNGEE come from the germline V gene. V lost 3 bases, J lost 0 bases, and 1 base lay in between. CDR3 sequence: CASSASGANVLTF. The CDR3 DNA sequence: TGTGCCAGCAGCGCCTCTGGGGCCAACGTCCTGACTTTC.

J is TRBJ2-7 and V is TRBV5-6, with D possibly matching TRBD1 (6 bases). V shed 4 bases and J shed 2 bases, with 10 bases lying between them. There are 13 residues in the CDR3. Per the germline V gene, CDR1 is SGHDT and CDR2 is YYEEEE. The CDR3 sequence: CASSGGHPYEQYF. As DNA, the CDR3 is TGTGCCAGCAGCGGGGGACACCCCTACGAGCAGTACTTC.

CDR3 in DNA: TGCAGCATAGGGGGCTATGGCTACACCTTC. This translates into CSIGGYGYTF. This rearrangement joins TRBV29-1 to TRBJ1-2; D is perhaps TRBD1 (6 bases). Trimming left V 8 bases short and J 4 bases short, with 8 bases between. Germline CDR1 reads SQVTM; CDR2 reads ANQGSEA. The CDR3 length is 10 residues.

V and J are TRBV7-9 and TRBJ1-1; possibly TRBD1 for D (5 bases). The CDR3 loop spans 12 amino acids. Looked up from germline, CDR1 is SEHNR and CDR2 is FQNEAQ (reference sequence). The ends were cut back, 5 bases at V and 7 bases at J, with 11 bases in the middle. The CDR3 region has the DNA TGTGCCAGCAGCCTAGGACACCGTGAAGCTTTCTTT. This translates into CASSLGHREAFF.